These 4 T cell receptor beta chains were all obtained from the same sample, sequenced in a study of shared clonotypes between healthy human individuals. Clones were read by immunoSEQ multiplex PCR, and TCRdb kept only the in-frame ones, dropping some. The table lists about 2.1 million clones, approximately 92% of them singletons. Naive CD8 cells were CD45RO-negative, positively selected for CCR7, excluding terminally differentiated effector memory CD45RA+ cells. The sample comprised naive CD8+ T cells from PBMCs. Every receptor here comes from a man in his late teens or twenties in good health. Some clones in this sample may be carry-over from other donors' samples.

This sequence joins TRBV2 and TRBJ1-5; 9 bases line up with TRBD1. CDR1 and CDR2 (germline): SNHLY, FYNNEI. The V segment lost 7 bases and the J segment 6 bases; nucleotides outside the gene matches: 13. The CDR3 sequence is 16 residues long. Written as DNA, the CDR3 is TGTGCCAGCAACTATAGAACGGGACAGGGCCTTCAGCCCCAGCATTTT. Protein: CASNYRTGQGLQPQHF.

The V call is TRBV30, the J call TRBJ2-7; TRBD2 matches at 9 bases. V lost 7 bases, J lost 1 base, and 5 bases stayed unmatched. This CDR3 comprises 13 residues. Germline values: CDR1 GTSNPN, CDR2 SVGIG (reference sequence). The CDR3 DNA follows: TGTGCCTCCCGTCTAGCGGGGTCCTACGAGCAGTACTTC. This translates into CASRLAGSYEQYF.

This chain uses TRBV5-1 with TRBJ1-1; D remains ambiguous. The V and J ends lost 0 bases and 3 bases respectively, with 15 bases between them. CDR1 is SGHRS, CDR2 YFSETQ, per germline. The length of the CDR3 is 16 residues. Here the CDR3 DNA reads TGCGCCAGCAGCTTGGAGGGTGAGGGCCTGGACACTGAAGCTTTCTTT. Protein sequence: CASSLEGEGLDTEAFF.

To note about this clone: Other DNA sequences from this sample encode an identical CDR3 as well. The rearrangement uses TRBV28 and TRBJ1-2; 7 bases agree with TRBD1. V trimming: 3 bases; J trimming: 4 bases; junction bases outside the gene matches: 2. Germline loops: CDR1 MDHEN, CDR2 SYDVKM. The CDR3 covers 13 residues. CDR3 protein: CASSLTGRYGYTF. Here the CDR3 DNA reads TGTGCCAGCAGTTTGACAGGGCGCTATGGCTACACCTTC.